Below are 17 T cell receptor beta chains sequenced from a single sample in a study of CD4 T cells in relation to SARS-CoV-2 and coronaviruses. These receptors' antigens are unknown. TCRdb's copy holds only in-frame clones and misses some; the assay was immunoSEQ multiplex PCR. Here the sample spans 35,000 or so clones, roughly four fifths being singletons. Sequenced input: naive CD4+ T cells from PBMCs, cultured in vitro. Noted subset: naive CD4+ T cells isolated by negative enrichment. The receptors stem from an adult with COVID-19.

This chain connects TRBV24-1 to TRBJ1-2, with 8 bases lining up with TRBD1. The CDR3 has 19 residues. CDR1 is KGHDR, CDR2 SFDVKD, per germline. J gave up 4 bases and V 2 bases, and 17 bases lay outside the gene matches. CDR3 sequence (DNA): TGTGCCACCAGTGATTCCATCCGGGACAGGCAAGAGCTGCCCTATGGCTACACCTTC. This encodes CATSDSIRDRQELPYGYTF.

The DNA for the CDR3 is TGTGCCAGCAGTTACACGTACTCCAGGGGTGCGAAGACCCAGTACTTC. This sequence encodes CASSYTYSRGAKTQYF. The rearrangement uses TRBV7-2 and TRBJ2-5; possibly TRBD1 for D (6 bases). The CDR3 spans 16 residues. Trimming took 6 bases from V and 6 from J, leaving 23 bases between them. Per the germline V gene, CDR1 is SGHTA and CDR2 is FQGNSA.

The chain joins TRBV19 to TRBJ2-7; 13 positions match TRBD2. The germline V gene has CDR1 LNHDA and CDR2 SQIVND (reference sequence). The junction had 17 bases not matched to a gene; V was cut back by 4 bases and J by 5 bases. The CDR3 is made up of 19 amino acids. CDR3 sequence reads: CASSSRDTGLAGLIDEQYF. The CDR3, as DNA: TGTGCCAGTAGTAGTCGGGACACGGGACTAGCGGGACTAATAGACGAGCAGTACTTC. Full variable domain (outside the CDR3, taken from reference TRBV19 and TRBJ2-7): DGGITQSPKYLFRKEGQNVTLSCEQNLNHDAMYWYRQDPGQGLRLIYYSQIVNDFQKGDIAEGYSVSREKKESFPLTVTSAQKNPTAFYLCASSSRDTGLAGLIDEQYFGPGTRLTVT.

This clone has just a few counts. The chain recombines TRBV19 with TRBJ1-5; D is uncertain. The CDR3 extends over 14 amino acids. Germline V CDR1 and CDR2: LNHDA, SQIVND (reference sequence). Trimming left V 3 bases short and J 7 bases short, with 13 bases between. The CDR3 spells CASSIEGSGQPQHF. CDR3 DNA sequence: TGTGCCAGTAGTATCGAGGGTTCCGGGCAGCCCCAGCATTTT.

The chain combines TRBV6-5 with TRBJ2-2, with 7 bases aligning to TRBD2. In germline, CDR1 is MNHEY, CDR2 SVGAGI. V lost 7 bases to trimming and J lost 5 bases; unmatched junction nucleotides: 4. CDR3 length: 13 residues. In DNA, the CDR3 is TGTGCCAGCACGGACGGGGGGACCGGGGAGCTGTTTTTT. It is translated as CASTDGGTGELFF.

This clone was detected only a few times. In nucleotides, the CDR3 is TGTGCCAGCAGTGACTCGGCGGGCTCCTACAATGAGCAGTTCTTC. This codes for CASSDSAGSYNEQFF. The V gene is TRBV6-4, the J gene TRBJ2-1; D is perhaps TRBD2 (5 bases). Germline CDR1 and CDR2: MRHNA and SNTAGT. V was pared by 0 bases and J by 0 bases, with 6 bases between. The CDR3 has 15 amino acids.

The table lists this clone with a count of one. The chain recombines TRBV4-3 with TRBJ2-1; the match to TRBD2 covers 8 bases. V shed 2 bases, J shed 10 bases, and the junction held 16 bases outside the gene matches. Germline values: CDR1 LGHNA, CDR2 YSLEER. This CDR3 has 17 residues. DNA of the CDR3: TGCGCCAGCAGCCAAAGAACCGGGACTAGAGGTTTGGCGGAGCAGTTCTTC. This sequence encodes CASSQRTGTRGLAEQFF.

This rearrangement joins TRBV6-5 to TRBJ1-2; D not certain. CDR1 and CDR2 (germline): MNHEY, SVGAGI. The CDR3 is 14 amino acids. Between the trimmed V and J ends, which lost 0 bases and 8 bases, there was a span of 13 bases. The CDR3 spells CASSYSRVGEGYTF. The CDR3 DNA follows: TGTGCCAGCAGTTACTCCCGCGTTGGGGAAGGCTACACCTTC.

This chain connects TRBV30 to TRBJ2-2, with D perhaps TRBD1 (5 bases). The V end lost 2 bases, the J end lost 3 bases, and 7 bases lay between the germline ends. This CDR3 spans 13 amino acids. Germline V gene lookup returns CDR1 GTSNPN and CDR2 SVGIG (reference sequence). Here the CDR3 DNA reads TGTGCCTGGAGTAGACAGTACACCGGGGAGCTGTTTTTT. This translates into CAWSRQYTGELFF. The complete variable domain, with remaining parts taken from reference TRBV30 and TRBJ2-2, reads SQTIHQWPATLVQPVGSPLSLECTVEGTSNPNLYWYRQAAGRGLQLLFYSVGIGQISSEVPQNLSASRPQDRQFILSSKKLLLSDSGFYLCAWSRQYTGELFFGEGSRLTVL.

J is TRBJ2-3 and V is TRBV9, with unresolved D. Trimming took off 3 bases at V and 0 bases at J, with 14 bases between the two ends. CDR3 size: 16 residues. The germline gives CDR1 SGDLS, CDR2 YYNGEE. The CDR3 DNA sequence: TGTGCCAGCAGCGCCGGCACACTATCTAGCACAGATACGCAGTATTTT. Residues: CASSAGTLSSTDTQYF.

The chain joins TRBV2 to TRBJ2-2, with D possibly matching TRBD1 (6 bases). The CDR3 is 16 amino acids. Looked up from germline, CDR1 is SNHLY and CDR2 is FYNNEI. Trimming pared 4 bases from V and 2 bases from J, leaving 14 bases between. The CDR3 sequence: CASSGSRTVNTGELFF. In DNA form, the CDR3 reads TGTGCCAGCAGTGGGAGTAGGACAGTCAACACCGGGGAGCTGTTTTTT.

The V and J genes are TRBV4-2 and TRBJ1-4; possibly TRBD1 for D (5 bases). V was pared by 0 bases and J by 10 bases, with 18 bases between. The CDR3 has 16 amino acids. Per germline, CDR1 LGHNA and CDR2 YNFKEQ. The CDR3 DNA sequence: TGTGCCAGCAGCCAAGATGTTCGGGGGGATTGGGGAAAACTGTTTTTT. It specifies CASSQDVRGDWGKLFF.

The genes are TRBV3-1 (or the pseudogene TRBV3-2) and TRBJ2-5, with a tentative D call TRBD1 (6 bases). This CDR3 has 12 amino acids. The V end lost 2 bases, the J end lost 7 bases, and 8 bases lay between the germline ends. Germline V lookup: CDR1 LGHDT, CDR2 YNNKEL (reference sequence). CDR3 nucleotides: TGTGCCAGCAGCCAACTACAGGGGACCCAGTACTTC. Protein: CASSQLQGTQYF.

CDR3 sequence: CASSYYGQPQHF. CDR3 DNA: TGTGCCAGCAGTTACTACGGTCAGCCCCAGCATTTT. The V gene is TRBV6-2 or TRBV6-3, the J gene TRBJ1-5; D gene unclear. The germline V and J ends were trimmed by 1 base and 6 bases, with 4 bases remaining between them. The CDR3 is 12 amino acids. CDR1 is MNHEY, CDR2 SVGEGT, per germline.

V and J are TRBV6-4 and TRBJ2-1; possible D gene TRBD1, 5 bases. This CDR3 is 13 amino acids long. The V end lost 2 bases, the J end lost 8 bases, and 10 bases lay between the germline ends. Germline CDR1 reads MRHNA; CDR2 reads SNTAGT. The CDR3 loop reads CASSDGVQDEQFF. The CDR3 bases are TGTGCCAGCAGTGACGGGGTACAGGATGAGCAGTTCTTC.

This clone was counted between two and nine times. The V gene is TRBV7-2, the J gene TRBJ2-2; no firm D call. There are 14 residues in the CDR3. CDR1 is SGHTA, CDR2 FQGNSA, per germline. Trimming left V 0 bases short and J 3 bases short, with 5 bases between. CDR3 nucleotides: TGTGCCAGCAGCTTAGCGGGCTACACCGGGGAGCTGTTTTTT. Encoded protein: CASSLAGYTGELFF.

This clone was detected only a few times. This chain uses TRBV25-1 with TRBJ1-2; D gene unclear. Trimming took 5 bases from V and 8 from J, leaving 18 bases between them. The CDR3 has 14 amino acids. Per germline, CDR1 MGHDK and CDR2 SYGVNS. This chain's CDR3 is CASSNNPWYEGYTF. CDR3 nucleotides: TGTGCCAGCAGTAATAACCCGTGGTATGAAGGCTACACCTTC.